Below, 5 T cell receptor beta chains from the same sample are listed, as sequenced in a study of cytomegalovirus exposure and HLA in healthy donors. Researchers ran the PCR with 60 Vbeta and 13 Jbeta primers. Some clones are missing from TCRdb's copy, which holds only in-frame ones; the method was immunoSEQ multiplex PCR. Among around 180,000 clones listed, roughly 80% were seen once. Input material: PBMCs. These receptors originate from a male donor in good health and CMV-seronegative.

The chain combines TRBV9 with TRBJ2-1; TRBD2 matches 9 bases. The CDR3 is 15 residues long. After removal of 0 bases from V and 8 bases from J, the junction contained 6 bases not matched to a gene. Looked up from germline, CDR1 is SGDLS and CDR2 is YYNGEE. The CDR3 region is CASSVEGGGAYEQFF. Written as DNA, the CDR3 is TGTGCCAGCAGCGTAGAGGGCGGGGGGGCCTATGAGCAGTTCTTC.

The chain carries TRBV5-1 and TRBJ1-1, with unresolved D. The CDR3 has 13 residues. Trimming pared 0 bases from V and 2 bases from J, leaving 5 bases between. Germline CDR1 SGHRS, CDR2 YFSETQ. CDR3 residues: CASSLEHNTEAFF. The CDR3 nucleotides are TGCGCCAGCAGCTTGGAACACAACACTGAAGCTTTCTTT.

This clone was seen only once. Other DNA sequences in this specimen translate into the identical CDR3. V is TRBV7-8 and J is TRBJ2-1, with TRBD2 matching 8 bases. After removal of 9 bases from V and 8 bases from J, the junction contained 9 bases not matched to a gene. Germline-derived CDR1 and CDR2 are SGHVS and FQNEAQ. This CDR3 has 13 amino acids. The chain's CDR3 is CARGLAGQDEQFF. The DNA for the CDR3 is TGTGCCAGGGGATTAGCGGGACAAGATGAGCAGTTCTTC.

V is TRBV7-9 and J is TRBJ2-5; a weak D match, TRBD2 (6 bases). V lost 4 bases and J lost 0, with 15 bases in between. The germline V gene has CDR1 SEHNR and CDR2 FQNEAQ (reference sequence). The CDR3 has 16 amino acids. The CDR3 DNA follows: TGTGCCAGCAGCTCGACACACGGACTAAACCAAGAGACCCAGTACTTC. This sequence encodes CASSSTHGLNQETQYF.

The chain employs TRBV6-5 and TRBJ1-2; the match to TRBD1 covers 10 bases. The V and J ends lost 4 bases and 8 bases, in that order; junction bases with no gene match: 10. The germline V gene encodes CDR1 MNHEY and CDR2 SVGAGI. The CDR3 has 15 amino acids. The CDR3, as DNA: TGTGCCAGCAGTTTTGGGACAGGGGATATAGGCGGCTACACCTTC. Protein sequence: CASSFGTGDIGGYTF.